This TCR beta chain came from a study of a mutant IDH1 vaccine in newly diagnosed glioma. Across the whole study: Vaccination started 4-6 weeks after radiotherapy alone, or with temozolomide cycles. Earlier treatment was radiotherapy, temozolomide, or both, with most getting both.

CDR3 length: 14 residues. The V gene's germline CDR1 is SGHRS and CDR2 YFSETQ. Trimming took 0 bases from V and 9 from J, leaving 12 bases between them. The study, taken as a whole, reports: Among top peripheral T cell clonotypes, changes seemed unrelated to pseudoprogression. Patients showed vaccine-induced immune responses at a rate of 90% to 95%.

Assay: immunoSEQ multiplex PCR; the TCRdb copy retains only in-frame clones and omits some. The sample shows over 55,000 clones, 85% to 90% of them seen only once. Time point reported: week 5, during vaccination. Vaccination used 300 ug of mutant IDH1 20-mer peptide per dose, with topical imiquimod. For this clone: Its antigen is undetermined.

This clonotype originated in a woman aged 40 to 55 with glioma. The chain has TRBV5-1 and TRBJ1-4; a possible D gene is TRBD1 (6 bases). The specimen was PBMCs, collected from a glioma patient whose treatment included an IDH1 peptide vaccine. CDR3 in DNA: TGCGCCAGCAGCTTGGAGGACAGCGTGAAAAAACTGTTTTTT. This encodes CASSLEDSVKKLFF. Full variable domain (remainder filled in from reference TRBV5-1 and TRBJ1-4): KAGVTQTPRYLIKTRGQQVTLSCSPISGHRSVSWYQQTPGQGLQFLFEYFSETQRNKGNFPGRFSGRQFSNSRSEMNVSTLELGDSALYLCASSLEDSVKKLFFGSGTQLSVL.